These T cell receptor beta chains were read from a single sample in a study of blood T cell repertoires in COVID-19. The data were produced by immunoSEQ multiplex PCR, yet TCRdb's version contains in-frame clones alone and is incomplete. The sample has roughly 250,000 clones, about 90% seen once; the top ten hold roughly 12%. The sequencing sample was made of peripheral blood. All receptors derive from a woman in her twenties or thirties with COVID-19, enrolled during active disease. Each CDR3 is given with its conserved first and last residue. D genes are given only for firm matches. Rows may omit the clone size; those that give it use once, few, many or a size class.

CDR3aa: CASSLPEAVVLDSPLHF
CDR3nt: TGTGCCAGCAGCTTGCCCGAGGCAGTCGTTTTAGATTCACCCCTCCACTTT
v_gene: TRBV5-8
abundance: .
j_gene: TRBJ1-6
d_gene: .
len: 17

CDR3aa: CASSYPGDTIYF
CDR3nt: TGTGCCAGCAGCTACCCCGGAGACACCATATATTTT
v_gene: TRBV11-3
abundance: once
j_gene: TRBJ1-3
d_gene: .
len: 12

CDR3aa: CASSFILGTSGGREQFF
CDR3nt: TGTGCCAGCAGCTTTATCCTAGGGACTAGCGGCGGACGTGAGCAGTTCTTC
v_gene: TRBV7-9
abundance: .
j_gene: TRBJ2-1
d_gene: TRBD2
len: 17

CDR3aa: CASSLDRVHGYTF
CDR3nt: TGTGCCAGCAGTCTTGACAGGGTTCATGGCTACACCTTC
v_gene: TRBV2
abundance: .
j_gene: TRBJ1-2
d_gene: TRBD1
len: 13

CDR3aa: CASSLGLAGQETQYF
CDR3nt: TGTGCCAGCAGCTTAGGATTAGCGGGGCAAGAGACCCAGTACTTC
v_gene: TRBV7-6
abundance: .
j_gene: TRBJ2-5
d_gene: TRBD2
len: 15

CDR3aa: CSVEPTSGGAYEQFF
CDR3nt: TGCAGCGTCGAACCAACTAGCGGGGGGGCCTATGAGCAGTTCTTC
v_gene: TRBV29-1
abundance: .
j_gene: TRBJ2-1
d_gene: TRBD2
len: 15

CDR3aa: CASSFGEDRQETQYF
CDR3nt: TGTGCCAGCAGCTTCGGTGAGGACAGGCAAGAGACCCAGTACTTC
v_gene: TRBV13
abundance: .
j_gene: TRBJ2-5
d_gene: TRBD1
len: 15

CDR3aa: CASSPHGEGGPNTGELFF
CDR3nt: TGTGCCAGCAGCCCCCATGGGGAGGGGGGCCCGAACACCGGGGAGCTGTTTTTT
v_gene: TRBV9
abundance: .
j_gene: TRBJ2-2
d_gene: .
len: 18

CDR3aa: CASSQVGLHPSEQYF
CDR3nt: TGTGCCAGCAGCCAAGTGGGACTACACCCCTCCGAGCAGTACTTC
v_gene: TRBV4-2
abundance: .
j_gene: TRBJ2-7
d_gene: TRBD2
len: 15

CDR3aa: CASSTGTSRNQPQHF
CDR3nt: TGTGCCAGCAGCACCGGGACAAGCCGCAATCAGCCCCAGCATTTT
v_gene: TRBV7-9
abundance: many
j_gene: TRBJ1-5
d_gene: .
len: 15

CDR3aa: CASNKSSQGAQNYGYTF
CDR3nt: TGTGCCAGTAATAAATCAAGCCAGGGGGCGCAGAACTATGGCTACACCTTC
v_gene: TRBV19
abundance: .
j_gene: TRBJ1-2
d_gene: TRBD1
len: 17

CDR3aa: CASSQDGTQYF
CDR3nt: TGTGCCAGCAGCCAAGATGGCACGCAGTATTTT
v_gene: TRBV3-1/TRBV3-2
abundance: .
j_gene: TRBJ2-3
d_gene: .
len: 11

CDR3aa: CASSQGVSYEQYF
CDR3nt: TGTGCCAGTAGTCAGGGGGTCTCCTACGAGCAGTACTTC
v_gene: TRBV19
abundance: .
j_gene: TRBJ2-7
d_gene: TRBD1
len: 13

CDR3aa: CASKQGFSGELFF
CDR3nt: TGTGCCAGCAAACAGGGATTCTCCGGGGAGCTGTTTTTT
v_gene: TRBV6-5
abundance: .
j_gene: TRBJ2-2
d_gene: .
len: 13

CDR3aa: CASSYSRRGLGEAFF
CDR3nt: TGTGCCAGCAGTTACTCTAGGCGGGGGTTAGGTGAAGCTTTCTTT
v_gene: TRBV6-5
abundance: once
j_gene: TRBJ1-1
d_gene: .
len: 15

CDR3aa: CASSPGYEQYF
CDR3nt: TGTGCCAGCAGCCCAGGTTACGAGCAGTACTTC
v_gene: TRBV9
abundance: once
j_gene: TRBJ2-7
d_gene: .
len: 11

CDR3aa: CASSANVRQENTEAFF
CDR3nt: TGTGCCAGCAGCGCCAATGTTCGACAGGAAAACACTGAAGCTTTCTTT
v_gene: TRBV5-5
abundance: .
j_gene: TRBJ1-1
d_gene: .
len: 16

CDR3aa: CASSEADIPDPNSPLHF
CDR3nt: TGTGCCAGCAGTGAAGCTGACATCCCCGATCCAAATTCACCCCTCCACTTT
v_gene: TRBV2
abundance: few
j_gene: TRBJ1-6
d_gene: .
len: 17

CDR3aa: CASSLAPGGEGQPQHF
CDR3nt: TGTGCCAGCAGCTTAGCGCCGGGGGGCGAGGGTCAGCCCCAGCATTTT
v_gene: TRBV7-8
abundance: few
j_gene: TRBJ1-5
d_gene: .
len: 16

CDR3aa: CASAKGHSGYNEQFF
CDR3nt: TGTGCCAGCGCCAAAGGACATTCGGGCTACAATGAGCAGTTCTTC
v_gene: TRBV3-1/TRBV3-2
abundance: .
j_gene: TRBJ2-1
d_gene: .
len: 15

CDR3aa: CASSPLGGGGYNEQFF
CDR3nt: TGTGCCAGCTCACCCCTGGGGGGGGGCGGCTACAATGAGCAGTTCTTC
v_gene: TRBV18
abundance: once
j_gene: TRBJ2-1
d_gene: .
len: 16

CDR3aa: CASSERGRAFSNQPQHF
CDR3nt: TGTGCCAGCAGTGAGAGGGGGAGGGCCTTTAGCAATCAGCCCCAGCATTTT
v_gene: TRBV2
abundance: .
j_gene: TRBJ1-5
d_gene: .
len: 17

CDR3aa: CASRAIMRPYEQYF
CDR3nt: TGTGCCAGCAGGGCGATCATGAGGCCCTACGAGCAGTACTTC
v_gene: TRBV6-5
abundance: .
j_gene: TRBJ2-7
d_gene: .
len: 14

CDR3aa: CASSLQGNQPQHF
CDR3nt: TGTGCCAGCAGTTTACAGGGTAATCAGCCCCAGCATTTT
v_gene: TRBV12-3/TRBV12-4
abundance: .
j_gene: TRBJ1-5
d_gene: .
len: 13

CDR3aa: CASSYQGDQPQHF
CDR3nt: TGTGCCAGCAGTTACCAGGGGGATCAGCCCCAGCATTTT
v_gene: TRBV6-6
abundance: .
j_gene: TRBJ1-5
d_gene: TRBD1
len: 13

CDR3aa: CASSEGRGKAEKLFF
CDR3nt: TGTGCCAGCAGTGAGGGGAGAGGGAAAGCTGAAAAACTGTTTTTT
v_gene: TRBV2
abundance: .
j_gene: TRBJ1-4
d_gene: .
len: 15

CDR3aa: CASSTKQGADSPLHF
CDR3nt: TGTGCCAGCAGCACGAAACAGGGGGCAGATTCACCCCTCCACTTT
v_gene: TRBV21-1
abundance: .
j_gene: TRBJ1-6
d_gene: .
len: 15

CDR3aa: CASSKRLAGGRNTGELFF
CDR3nt: TGTGCCAGCAGCAAGCGACTGGCGGGGGGGCGTAACACCGGGGAGCTGTTTTTT
v_gene: TRBV21-1
abundance: .
j_gene: TRBJ2-2
d_gene: .
len: 18

CDR3aa: CASSPRGGNEQFF
CDR3nt: TGTGCCAGCAGCCCCCGGGGGGGGAATGAGCAGTTCTTC
v_gene: TRBV11-3
abundance: .
j_gene: TRBJ2-1
d_gene: TRBD2
len: 13

CDR3aa: CASKQGRIDTEAFF
CDR3nt: TGCGCCAGCAAACAGGGTAGGATTGACACTGAAGCTTTCTTT
v_gene: TRBV5-1
abundance: .
j_gene: TRBJ1-1
d_gene: .
len: 14

CDR3aa: CASSFSGGPGDTQYF
CDR3nt: TGTGCCAGCAGCTTTAGCGGGGGCCCCGGGGATACGCAGTATTTT
v_gene: TRBV11-2
abundance: few
j_gene: TRBJ2-3
d_gene: TRBD2
len: 15

CDR3aa: CASSIGRDVAPNTEAFF
CDR3nt: TGTGCCAGTAGTATAGGGCGGGACGTCGCACCGAACACTGAAGCTTTCTTT
v_gene: TRBV19
abundance: .
j_gene: TRBJ1-1
d_gene: .
len: 17

CDR3aa: CAISESASRLHNEQFF
CDR3nt: TGTGCCATCAGTGAGAGTGCCTCCCGCCTACACAATGAGCAGTTCTTC
v_gene: TRBV10-3
abundance: .
j_gene: TRBJ2-1
d_gene: .
len: 16

CDR3aa: CASERGGSQETQYF
CDR3nt: TGTGCCAGCGAGCGGGGGGGCTCCCAAGAGACCCAGTACTTC
v_gene: TRBV7-9
abundance: .
j_gene: TRBJ2-5
d_gene: TRBD2
len: 14

CDR3aa: CATRGQPDSPLHF
CDR3nt: TGTGCCACTAGGGGACAGCCGGATTCACCCCTCCACTTT
v_gene: TRBV19
abundance: .
j_gene: TRBJ1-6
d_gene: TRBD1
len: 13

CDR3aa: CASSRPDSLAYEQYF
CDR3nt: TGTGCCAGCAGTAGACCGGACAGTCTAGCCTACGAGCAGTACTTC
v_gene: TRBV2
abundance: .
j_gene: TRBJ2-7
d_gene: .
len: 15

CDR3aa: CASSLNRDYGYTF
CDR3nt: TGTGCCAGCAGTTTGAACAGGGACTATGGCTACACCTTC
v_gene: TRBV12-3/TRBV12-4
abundance: .
j_gene: TRBJ1-2
d_gene: .
len: 13

CDR3aa: CASSYSGPNEKLFF
CDR3nt: TGTGCCAGCAGTTACAGCGGACCTAATGAAAAACTGTTTTTT
v_gene: TRBV6-6
abundance: few
j_gene: TRBJ1-4
d_gene: .
len: 14

CDR3aa: CASSLGQGLETQYF
CDR3nt: TGCGCCAGCAGCTTAGGACAGGGGTTGGAGACCCAGTACTTC
v_gene: TRBV5-1
abundance: .
j_gene: TRBJ2-5
d_gene: TRBD1
len: 14

CDR3aa: CASSYEYSYNEQFF
CDR3nt: TGTGCCAGCAGTTACGAGTACTCCTACAATGAGCAGTTCTTC
v_gene: TRBV6-5
abundance: once
j_gene: TRBJ2-1
d_gene: .
len: 14

CDR3aa: CARRILAGAHTGELFF
CDR3nt: TGTGCCAGGCGTATTCTAGCGGGGGCACACACCGGGGAGCTGTTTTTT
v_gene: TRBV2
abundance: .
j_gene: TRBJ2-2
d_gene: TRBD2
len: 16

CDR3aa: CASSMGHAAKNIQYF
CDR3nt: TGTGCCAGTAGTATGGGACATGCGGCCAAAAACATTCAGTACTTC
v_gene: TRBV19
abundance: .
j_gene: TRBJ2-4
d_gene: .
len: 15

CDR3aa: CASSTGQTLYNEQFF
CDR3nt: TGTGCCAGCAGCACGGGACAGACCTTGTACAATGAGCAGTTCTTC
v_gene: TRBV21-1
abundance: .
j_gene: TRBJ2-1
d_gene: .
len: 15

CDR3aa: CASGFSGQYEQYF
CDR3nt: TGTGCTAGTGGTTTCTCAGGGCAGTACGAGCAGTACTTC
v_gene: TRBV12-5
abundance: .
j_gene: TRBJ2-7
d_gene: .
len: 13

CDR3aa: CASSTAGAGNTIYF
CDR3nt: TGTGCCAGCAGTACGGCAGGGGCTGGAAACACCATATATTTT
v_gene: TRBV6-6
abundance: .
j_gene: TRBJ1-3
d_gene: .
len: 14

CDR3aa: CASSPQGGGLETQYF
CDR3nt: TGTGCCAGCAGCCCCCAGGGTGGAGGGCTAGAGACCCAGTACTTC
v_gene: TRBV7-9
abundance: .
j_gene: TRBJ2-5
d_gene: .
len: 15

CDR3aa: CATSRVWDTGSNQPQHF
CDR3nt: TGTGCCACCAGCAGAGTTTGGGACACCGGGAGCAATCAGCCCCAGCATTTT
v_gene: TRBV15
abundance: .
j_gene: TRBJ1-5
d_gene: .
len: 17

CDR3aa: CASSFGGANYGYTF
CDR3nt: TGTGCCAGCAGCTTTGGCGGGGCTAACTATGGCTACACCTTC
v_gene: TRBV11-2
abundance: once
j_gene: TRBJ1-2
d_gene: .
len: 14

CDR3aa: CASSRVLGATTNSPLHF
CDR3nt: TGTGCCAGCAGCCGTGTGTTGGGGGCCACAACGAATTCACCCCTCCACTTT
v_gene: TRBV5-6
abundance: .
j_gene: TRBJ1-6
d_gene: .
len: 17

CDR3aa: CASSRGGVTEAFF
CDR3nt: TGTGCCAGCAGCCGCGGAGGGGTGACTGAAGCTTTCTTT
v_gene: TRBV3-1/TRBV3-2
abundance: .
j_gene: TRBJ1-1
d_gene: .
len: 13

CDR3aa: CASAEGNTIYF
CDR3nt: TGCGCCAGCGCCGAGGGAAACACCATATATTTT
v_gene: TRBV4-1
abundance: .
j_gene: TRBJ1-3
d_gene: .
len: 11

CDR3aa: CASSLEPGLNTEAFF
CDR3nt: TGTGCCAGCAGCTTGGAGCCGGGATTGAACACTGAAGCTTTCTTT
v_gene: TRBV5-6
abundance: .
j_gene: TRBJ1-1
d_gene: .
len: 15

CDR3aa: CASSWRFDTEAFF
CDR3nt: TGTGCCAGCAGCTGGCGGTTCGACACTGAAGCTTTCTTT
v_gene: TRBV7-2
abundance: .
j_gene: TRBJ1-1
d_gene: .
len: 13

CDR3aa: CASSPFDRVNSPLHF
CDR3nt: TGCGCCAGCAGTCCATTCGACAGGGTCAATTCACCCCTCCACTTT
v_gene: TRBV23-1
abundance: .
j_gene: TRBJ1-6
d_gene: TRBD1
len: 15

CDR3aa: CASSAGTPFTDTQYF
CDR3nt: TGTGCCAGCAGCGCCGGGACACCGTTCACAGATACGCAGTATTTT
v_gene: TRBV7-8
abundance: once
j_gene: TRBJ2-3
d_gene: .
len: 15

CDR3aa: CASSLQWASSNQPQHF
CDR3nt: TGTGCCAGCAGCTTACAATGGGCCTCTAGCAATCAGCCCCAGCATTTT
v_gene: TRBV7-2
abundance: .
j_gene: TRBJ1-5
d_gene: .
len: 16